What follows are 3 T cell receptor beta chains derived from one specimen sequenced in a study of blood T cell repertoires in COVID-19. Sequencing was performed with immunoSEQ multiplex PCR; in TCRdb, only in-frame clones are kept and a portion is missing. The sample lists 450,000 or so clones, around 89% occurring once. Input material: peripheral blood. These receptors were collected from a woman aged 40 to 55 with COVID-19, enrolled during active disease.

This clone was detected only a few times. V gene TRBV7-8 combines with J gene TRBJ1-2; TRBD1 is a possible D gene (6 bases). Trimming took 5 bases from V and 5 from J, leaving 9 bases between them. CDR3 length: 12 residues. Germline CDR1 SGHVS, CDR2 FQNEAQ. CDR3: CASSPGQYGYTF. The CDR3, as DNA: TGTGCCAGCAGCCCTGGACAGTATGGCTACACCTTC. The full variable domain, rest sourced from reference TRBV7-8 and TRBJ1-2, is GAGVSQSPRYKVAKRGQDVALRCDPISGHVSLFWYQQALGQGPEFLTYFQNEAQLDKSGLPSDRFFAERPEGSVSTLKIQRTQQEDSAVYLCASSPGQYGYTFGSGTRLTVV.

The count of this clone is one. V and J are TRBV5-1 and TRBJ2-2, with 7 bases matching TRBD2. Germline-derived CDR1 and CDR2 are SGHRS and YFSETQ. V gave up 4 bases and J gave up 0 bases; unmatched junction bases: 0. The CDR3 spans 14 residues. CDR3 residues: CASSGLANTGELFF. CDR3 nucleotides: TGCGCCAGCAGCGGACTAGCGAACACCGGGGAGCTGTTTTTT.

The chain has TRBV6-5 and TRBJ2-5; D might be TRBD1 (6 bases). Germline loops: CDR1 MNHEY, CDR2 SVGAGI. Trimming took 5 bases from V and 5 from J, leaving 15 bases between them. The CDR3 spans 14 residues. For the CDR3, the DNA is TGTGCCAGCAGTCCTCGGACAGCCCGGGAGACCCAGTACTTC. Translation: CASSPRTARETQYF.